This T cell receptor (beta chain) came from a study of T cells expressing NK-cell markers. On the study more broadly: It was sorted CD3+CD56+NKG2C+, CD3+CD56+NKG2C- and CD3+CD56-NKG2C+ T cells that supplied the TCR beta repertoires. Within the sequenced cohort of eight donors, seven exhibited HCMV seropositivity and one was seronegative.

UMIs accompanied the 5'RACE template switching by which TCR beta cDNA was made. For each CDR3 protein, TCRdb gives one entry from its re-call of the 5' RACE reads, without DNA. The repertoire table contains 440,000 or so distinct CDR3 sequences. The CDR3 covers 14 residues. Germline loops: CDR1 KGHSH, CDR2 LQKENI. Concerning this clonotype itself: Its matching antigen is unknown.

Notes on the study in general: Four of the donors also had these clonotypes leading their CD3+CD56-NKG2C+ fraction.

The chain carries TRBV18 and TRBJ1-2; TCRdb proposes TRBD1, but this gene call is untestable without DNA. The specimen was blood T cells: a sorted CD56 or NKG2C T cell subset, CD4+ or CD8+ T cells, or bulk PBMC T cells (not recorded which). The origin of this receptor is a woman aged 18 to 75 in good health. The CDR3: CASSPRDSLYGYTF.